This T cell receptor beta chain appears in the sequencing data of a study of cytomegalovirus exposure and HLA in healthy donors. This clone has more than one count but fewer than ten. PCR employed 60 Vbeta and 13 Jbeta primers. Sequencing was performed with immunoSEQ multiplex PCR; in TCRdb, only in-frame clones are kept and a portion is missing. This sample has about 96,000 clones, with 64% found just once. This CDR3 comprises 18 residues. V was pared by 2 bases and J by 4 bases, with 12 bases of the junction left unmatched. Germline values: CDR1 SGHRS, CDR2 YFSETQ. The sample consisted of PBMCs. The source of this sequence is a man aged 55 to 70 in good health and CMV-seronegative. The V and J genes are TRBV5-1 and TRBJ2-1; 10 bases map to TRBD2. In nucleotides, the CDR3 is TGCGCCAGCAGCTTTTTTAGCCCGACTAGCGGGCGGTACAATGAGCAGTTCTTC. Amino acids: CASSFFSPTSGRYNEQFF.